These T cell receptor beta chains were read from a single sample in a study of blood T cell repertoires in COVID-19. Data came from immunoSEQ multiplex PCR; TCRdb stores just in-frame clones and leaves some out. The sample yields 150,000 to 200,000 clones, 70% to 85% seen once. Sequenced sample: peripheral blood. The receptors shown here come from a man aged 60 to 69 who had recovered from COVID-19. Each CDR3 is given with its conserved first and last residue. Each record gives: V gene, CDR3 protein.

>TRBV6-2/TRBV6-3
CASSYSGIWTEAFF
>TRBV18
CASSPAGDVFGYTF
>TRBV5-1
CASSLQGNKGNTIYF
>TRBV9
CASSPFGAGEDTQYF
>TRBV10-3
CAISWGTGENEKLFF
>TRBV7-3
CASSRGGPSYNEQFF
>TRBV7-2
CASSLRSGDYSNQPQHF
>TRBV19
CATQRIEAGNEKLFF
>TRBV18
CASSPDRGGNEKLFF
>TRBV24-1
CATSDFVDREGPNYGYTF
>TRBV5-8
CASSLDRVLYEQYF
>TRBV6-5
CASSRQGVAPLHF
>TRBV5-1
CASSILVGADTQYF
>TRBV2
CASSDGGREQYF
>TRBV11-3
CASSPGGPAGDIQYF
>TRBV18
CASSPPGLGSYEQYF
>TRBV3-1/TRBV3-2
CASSQGGEGGYTF
>TRBV11-2
CASSLTGGGYTEAFF
>TRBV19
CASSFPVFF
>TRBV18
CASSPNRQRGFETQYF
>TRBV5-1
CASSYNDRDTDTQYF
>TRBV4-1
CASSQEEVAGKETQYF
>TRBV7-9
CASSLARGPATNEKLFF
>TRBV5-5
CASSSNNSPLHF
>TRBV3-1/TRBV3-2
CASSQGGLRKNIQYF
>TRBV7-9
CASSARQGYSPLHF
>TRBV19
CASRTGQGNRYNEQFF